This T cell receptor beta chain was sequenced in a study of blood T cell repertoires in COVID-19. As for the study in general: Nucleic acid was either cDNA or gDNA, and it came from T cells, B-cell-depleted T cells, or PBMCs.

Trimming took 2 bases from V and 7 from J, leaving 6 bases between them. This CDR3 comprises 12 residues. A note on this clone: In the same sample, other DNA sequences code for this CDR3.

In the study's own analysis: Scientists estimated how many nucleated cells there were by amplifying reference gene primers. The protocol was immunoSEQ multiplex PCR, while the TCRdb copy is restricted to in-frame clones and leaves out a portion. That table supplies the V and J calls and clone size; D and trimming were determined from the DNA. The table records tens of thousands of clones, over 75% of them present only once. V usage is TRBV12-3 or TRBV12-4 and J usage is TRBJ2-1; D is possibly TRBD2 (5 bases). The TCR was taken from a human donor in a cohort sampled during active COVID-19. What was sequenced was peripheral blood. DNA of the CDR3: TGTGCCAGCAGTTTACGGGGTAATGAGCAGTTCTTC. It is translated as CASSLRGNEQFF.